The source of this TCR beta chain is a study of cytomegalovirus exposure and HLA in healthy donors. Points from the study as a whole: According to the study, about 180 TCR beta chains were cytomegalovirus-associated.

Germline trimming cut 0 bases from V and 2 bases from J; bases unmatched to any gene: 7. Germline V gene data show CDR1 as LGHNT and CDR2 as FRNRAP. The CDR3 length is 17 residues. To note about this clone: Its cognate antigen is unknown.

It was with 60 Vbeta and 13 Jbeta primers that the PCR ran. The repertoire was sequenced with immunoSEQ multiplex PCR; TCRdb's copy has only in-frame clones and lacks some. The sample includes 200,000 to 250,000 clones, 70% to 90% seen only once; the top ten take 1.3%. This chain connects TRBV12-5 to TRBJ1-3; 7 bases fit TRBD1. The sequencing sample was made of PBMCs. The TCR comes from a human donor in good health. The CDR3 region has the DNA TGTGCTAGTGGTTTGGTTCGGGACAGTCTGACTGGAAACACCATATATTTT. It yields the protein CASGLVRDSLTGNTIYF.